This T cell receptor (beta chain) was documented in a study of T-cell memory formation after mild COVID-19. General study results and limits: Some SARS-CoV-2-responding clones were already detected in memory before infection. Those CD4+ clones that contracted were mainly in CM and EM (CD8+ ones in EMRA). Clones shrinking from day 15 to 85 showed even CD4/CD8 mixes; later expanders tilted CD4+.

This clonotype was seen a handful of times. Its antigen is still unknown. TCRdb independently ran MiXCR on the 5' RACE reads; one entry per CDR3 protein. The sample yields approximately 340,000 distinct CDR3 sequences, about a sixth seen once. Germline CDR1 SEHNR, CDR2 FQNEAQ (reference sequence). Trimming took off 5 bases at V and 2 bases at J, with 16 bases between the two ends. This CDR3 region has 16 residues. The sample was PBMCs or a T cell subset sorted from them (not recorded which). This TCR came from a man aged 18 to 30 who had mild COVID-19 (a few samples of this study predate the infection). Cell type and time point are not known. The chain employs TRBV7-9 and TRBJ2-1; tentatively, D is TRBD1 (6 bases). This CDR3 reads CASSLPIRDTYNEQFF. The CDR3 DNA reads TGTGCCAGCAGCCTACCTATCCGGGACACCTACAATGAGCAGTTCTTC.